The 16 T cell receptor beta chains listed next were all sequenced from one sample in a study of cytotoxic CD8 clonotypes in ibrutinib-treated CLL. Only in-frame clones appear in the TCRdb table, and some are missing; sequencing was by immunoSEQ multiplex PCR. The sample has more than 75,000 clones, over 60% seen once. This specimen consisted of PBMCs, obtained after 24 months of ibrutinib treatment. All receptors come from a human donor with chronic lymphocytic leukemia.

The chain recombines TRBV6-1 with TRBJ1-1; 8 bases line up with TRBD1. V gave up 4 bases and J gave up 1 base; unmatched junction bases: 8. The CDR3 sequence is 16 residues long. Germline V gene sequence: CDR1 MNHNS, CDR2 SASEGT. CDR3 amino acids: CASSAPDRGGNTEAFF. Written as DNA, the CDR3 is TGTGCCAGCAGTGCCCCCGACAGGGGAGGGAACACTGAAGCTTTCTTT.

CDR3 nucleotides: TGTGCCTCTAGACAGGGGGCATCTGGGGCCAACGTCCTGACTTTC. Its protein is CASRQGASGANVLTF. The chain links TRBV10-3 to TRBJ2-6; 10 bases fit TRBD1. The CDR3 extends over 15 amino acids. Trimming removed 11 bases from V and 1 base from J; junction bases left unmatched: 5. Germline lookup yields CDR1 ENHRY and CDR2 SYGVKD.

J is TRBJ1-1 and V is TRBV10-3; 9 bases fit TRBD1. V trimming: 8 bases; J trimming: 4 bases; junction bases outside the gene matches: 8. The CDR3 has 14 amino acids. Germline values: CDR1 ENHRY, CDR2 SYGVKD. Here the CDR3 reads CAIARQGESTEAFF. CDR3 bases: TGTGCCATCGCCCGACAGGGGGAGTCCACTGAAGCTTTCTTT.

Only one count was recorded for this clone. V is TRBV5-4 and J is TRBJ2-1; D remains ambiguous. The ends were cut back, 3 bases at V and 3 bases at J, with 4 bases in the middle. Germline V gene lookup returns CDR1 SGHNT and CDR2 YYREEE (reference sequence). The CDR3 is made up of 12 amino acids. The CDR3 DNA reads TGTGCCAGCAGCTCCGGCTACAATGAGCAGTTCTTC. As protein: CASSSGYNEQFF.

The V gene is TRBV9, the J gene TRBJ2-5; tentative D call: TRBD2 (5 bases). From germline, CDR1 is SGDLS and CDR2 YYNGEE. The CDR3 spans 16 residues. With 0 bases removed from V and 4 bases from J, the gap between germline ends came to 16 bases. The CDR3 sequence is CASSVVSGVPRETQYF. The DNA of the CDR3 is TGTGCCAGCAGCGTAGTGTCCGGGGTGCCCCGAGAGACCCAGTACTTC.

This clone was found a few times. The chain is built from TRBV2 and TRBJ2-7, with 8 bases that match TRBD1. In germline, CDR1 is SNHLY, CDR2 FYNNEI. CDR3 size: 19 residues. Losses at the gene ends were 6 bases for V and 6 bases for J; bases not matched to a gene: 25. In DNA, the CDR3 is TGTGCCAGCAGAGAAACCCCGATAATTACAGGGGGAACCCCTGGCGAGCAGTACTTC. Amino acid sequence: CASRETPIITGGTPGEQYF.

The CDR3 protein is CASSEAGGRDSEKLFF. In DNA form, the CDR3 reads TGTGCCAGCAGTGAAGCCGGGGGCAGGGATAGCGAAAAACTGTTTTTT. This chain uses TRBV6-1 with TRBJ1-4, with D perhaps matching TRBD1 (6 bases). This CDR3 contains 16 residues. Per germline, CDR1 MNHNS and CDR2 SASEGT. Trimming took 0 bases from V and 8 from J, leaving 16 bases between them.

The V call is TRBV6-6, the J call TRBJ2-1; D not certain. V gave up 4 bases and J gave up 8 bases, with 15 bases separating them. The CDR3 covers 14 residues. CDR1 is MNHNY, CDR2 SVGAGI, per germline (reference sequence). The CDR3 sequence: CASSWVRKVDEQFF. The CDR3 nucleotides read TGTGCCAGCAGTTGGGTTAGGAAGGTCGATGAGCAGTTCTTC.

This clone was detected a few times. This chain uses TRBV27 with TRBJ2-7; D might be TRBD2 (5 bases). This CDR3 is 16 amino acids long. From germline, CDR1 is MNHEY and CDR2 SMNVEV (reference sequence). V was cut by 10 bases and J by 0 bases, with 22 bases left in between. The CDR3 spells CATGGAPGRDSYEQYF. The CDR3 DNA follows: TGTGCCACCGGAGGCGCCCCGGGCCGTGACTCCTACGAGCAGTACTTC.

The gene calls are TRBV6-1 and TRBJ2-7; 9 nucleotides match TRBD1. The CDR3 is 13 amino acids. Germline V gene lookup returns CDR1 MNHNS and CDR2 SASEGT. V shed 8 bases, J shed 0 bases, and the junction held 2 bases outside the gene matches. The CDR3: CASQTGGSYEQYF. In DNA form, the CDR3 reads TGTGCCAGCCAGACAGGGGGCTCCTACGAGCAGTACTTC.

This chain's CDR3 is CSVNREAKVGSYEQYF. CDR3 DNA sequence: TGCAGCGTAAACCGGGAGGCGAAAGTCGGGTCCTACGAGCAGTACTTC. This chain joins TRBV29-1 and TRBJ2-7, with 7 bases matching TRBD2. CDR3 length equals 16 residues. The J segment lost 1 base and the V segment lost 6 bases, leaving 15 bases of the junction unmatched. Germline-derived CDR1 and CDR2 are SQVTM and ANQGSEA.

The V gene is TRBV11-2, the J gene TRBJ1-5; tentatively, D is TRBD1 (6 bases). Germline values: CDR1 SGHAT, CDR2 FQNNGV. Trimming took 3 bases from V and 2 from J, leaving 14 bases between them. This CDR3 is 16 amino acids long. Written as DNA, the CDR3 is TGTGCCAGCAGCTTTTCGGGGGCCGCGGGCAATCAGCCCCAGCATTTT. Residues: CASSFSGAAGNQPQHF.

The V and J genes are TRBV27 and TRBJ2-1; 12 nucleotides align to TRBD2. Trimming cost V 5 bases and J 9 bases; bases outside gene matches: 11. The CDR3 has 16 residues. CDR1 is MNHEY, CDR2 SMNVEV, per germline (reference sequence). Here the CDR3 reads CASSQTSGRERIEQFF. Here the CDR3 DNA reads TGTGCCAGCAGTCAGACTAGCGGGAGAGAGCGGATTGAGCAGTTCTTC.

The CDR3 spells CASSDGTGGTGELFF. In nucleotides, the CDR3 is TGTGCCAGCAGTGATGGGACAGGGGGAACCGGGGAGCTGTTTTTT. The chain recombines TRBV2 with TRBJ2-2, with 11 nucleotides matching TRBD1. V dropped 3 bases and J dropped 5; count of bases not matched to a gene: 2. The germline V gene encodes CDR1 SNHLY and CDR2 FYNNEI. The CDR3 spans 15 residues.

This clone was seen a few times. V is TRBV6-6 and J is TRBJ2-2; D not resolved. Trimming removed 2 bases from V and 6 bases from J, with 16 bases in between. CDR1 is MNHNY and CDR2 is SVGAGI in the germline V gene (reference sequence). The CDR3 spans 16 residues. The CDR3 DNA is TGTGCCAGCAGTTACCCAAAAACCTTGCAGGCCGGGGAGCTGTTTTTT. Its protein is CASSYPKTLQAGELFF.

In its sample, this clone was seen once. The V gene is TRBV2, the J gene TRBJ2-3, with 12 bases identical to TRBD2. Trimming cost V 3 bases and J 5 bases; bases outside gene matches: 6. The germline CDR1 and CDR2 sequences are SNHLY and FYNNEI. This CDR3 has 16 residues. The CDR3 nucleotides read TGTGCCAGCAGTGACTCACTAGCGGGGGGTTTAGATACGCAGTATTTT. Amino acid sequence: CASSDSLAGGLDTQYF.